Listed below are T cell receptor beta chains from one sample, sequenced in a study of blood T cell repertoires in COVID-19. The data were produced by immunoSEQ multiplex PCR, yet TCRdb's version contains in-frame clones alone and is incomplete. The repertoire has over 200,000 clones, 70% to 90% of them found once; the top ten carry roughly 2.3%. What was sequenced was peripheral blood. The receptors come from a man younger than 45 who had recovered from COVID-19. Both conserved end residues are part of each CDR3. The D gene is left open where the match is weak. A clone size is listed for some rows: how often the clone was seen (once, few, many), or a class if it is expanded.

CASSAGVGQGRGYGYTF	TGCGCCAGCAGTGCCGGAGTGGGGCAGGGGAGAGGGTATGGCTACACCTTC	-	17	TRBV10-2	TRBJ1-2	-
CASSFGGRSYNSPLHF	TGTGCCAGTAGTTTCGGGGGAAGGTCCTATAATTCACCCCTCCACTTT	-	16	TRBV19	TRBJ1-6	-
CARKEQGINEQFF	TGTGCCAGGAAGGAGCAGGGGATCAATGAGCAGTTCTTC	-	13	TRBV2	TRBJ2-1	-
CASSLEAAGAYEQYF	TGTGCCAGCAGCTTAGAAGCAGCGGGGGCCTACGAGCAGTACTTC	-	15	TRBV7-2	TRBJ2-7	TRBD2
CASSVQGGPSGAFF	TGTGCCAGCAGCGTTCAGGGGGGTCCCTCGGGAGCTTTCTTT	-	14	TRBV9	TRBJ1-1	TRBD1
CASSRLGRGMNTEAFF	TGTGCCAGCAGCCGTTTAGGTCGAGGGATGAACACTGAAGCTTTCTTT	-	16	TRBV5-6	TRBJ1-1	-
CASSPLAVMNTEAFF	TGTGCCAGCTCACCACTGGCAGTCATGAACACTGAAGCTTTCTTT	-	15	TRBV18	TRBJ1-1	-
CASNRESEKLFF	TGTGCCAGCAACAGGGAGAGTGAAAAACTGTTTTTT	-	12	TRBV2	TRBJ1-4	-
CASRPVGSYEQYF	TGTGCCAGCAGGCCAGTCGGGTCCTACGAGCAGTACTTC	-	13	TRBV5-4	TRBJ2-7	-
CASMFGSTYEQYF	TGTGCTAGTATGTTCGGGTCTACCTACGAGCAGTACTTC	-	13	TRBV12-5	TRBJ2-7	-
CASSLAGQGNSPLHF	TGCGCCAGCAGCTTGGCAGGACAGGGGAATTCACCCCTCCACTTT	-	15	TRBV5-1	TRBJ1-6	TRBD1
CASTPTGVGNQPQHF	TGCGCCAGCACCCCGACCGGGGTCGGCAATCAGCCCCAGCATTTT	few	15	TRBV5-1	TRBJ1-5	-
CASRPAEGQGTYGYTF	TGTGCCAGTAGGCCGGCGGAGGGACAGGGCACCTATGGCTACACCTTC	-	16	TRBV19	TRBJ1-2	TRBD1
CASSLGQGAVNEQFF	TGCGCCAGCAGCTTGGGACAGGGGGCGGTCAATGAGCAGTTCTTC	-	15	TRBV5-1	TRBJ2-1	TRBD1
CAIRSGAHEQYF	TGTGCCATCCGCTCTGGAGCCCACGAGCAGTACTTC	-	12	TRBV2	TRBJ2-7	-
CATSDPGLAGGITGELFF	TGTGCCACCAGTGATCCGGGACTAGCGGGGGGTATCACCGGGGAGCTGTTTTTT	-	18	TRBV24-1	TRBJ2-2	TRBD2
CASSHKKQGGLSDTQYF	TGTGCCAGCAGCCATAAAAAACAGGGTGGGCTATCAGATACGCAGTATTTT	-	17	TRBV7-2	TRBJ2-3	-
CASSSTGYSPSYEQYF	TGCGCCAGCAGCTCCACAGGGTACAGCCCTTCCTACGAGCAGTACTTC	-	16	TRBV5-1	TRBJ2-7	-
CASSLLGEETQYF	TGTGCCAGCAGTCTTCTTGGGGAGGAGACCCAGTACTTC	once	13	TRBV6-6	TRBJ2-5	-
CAWRPGGTDTQYF	TGTGCCTGGAGACCCGGAGGCACAGATACGCAGTATTTT	once	13	TRBV30	TRBJ2-3	-
CASSRGTASSYNEQFF	TGTGCCAGCAGCAGAGGGACTGCCAGCTCCTACAATGAGCAGTTCTTC	-	16	TRBV5-4	TRBJ2-1	-
CASSHLARDSYGYTF	TGCGCCAGCAGCCACCTCGCCCGGGACAGCTATGGCTACACCTTC	-	15	TRBV4-3	TRBJ1-2	TRBD1
CASSLGQGEQFF	TGCGCCAGCAGCCTCGGACAGGGTGAGCAGTTCTTC	-	12	TRBV5-1	TRBJ2-1	TRBD1